The next 32 T cell receptor beta chains were all read from a single sample in a study of blood T cell repertoires in COVID-19. Assay: immunoSEQ multiplex PCR; the TCRdb copy retains only in-frame clones and omits some. The sample lists about 300,000 clones; around 89% were seen once. Sequencing was performed on peripheral blood. The receptors come from a man between 18 and 29 years old who had recovered from COVID-19.

The CDR3 region has the DNA TGCGCCAGCAGTGAGGGACAGATTGGGACAGCTTTCTTT. Translation: CASSEGQIGTAFF. The chain links TRBV5-1 to TRBJ1-1; TRBD1 aligns across 7 bases. The CDR3 covers 13 residues. V was pared by 5 bases and J by 10 bases, with 11 bases of the junction left unmatched. Looked up from germline, CDR1 is SGHRS and CDR2 is YFSETQ.

The rearrangement joins TRBV9 to TRBJ2-7; the D is unclear. The CDR3 has 13 amino acids. Looked up from germline, CDR1 is SGDLS and CDR2 is YYNGEE. V was shortened by 0 bases and J by 1 base, with 5 bases between the two germline ends. CDR3 residues: CASSVAPSYEQYF. CDR3 bases: TGTGCCAGCAGCGTAGCCCCATCCTACGAGCAGTACTTC.

This clone appeared a few times. The chain recombines TRBV5-1 with TRBJ2-2; 8 positions match TRBD2. The germline V gene has CDR1 SGHRS and CDR2 YFSETQ. The CDR3 has 18 residues. V lost 0 bases and J lost 6; bases outside the gene matches: 13. CDR3 nucleotides: TGCGCCAGCAGCTTGGACTGGGAGGTAGCGGGAAAGTCCGGGGAGCTGTTTTTT. Translating gives CASSLDWEVAGKSGELFF. The full variable domain, completed using reference TRBV5-1 and TRBJ2-2, is KAGVTQTPRYLIKTRGQQVTLSCSPISGHRSVSWYQQTPGQGLQFLFEYFSETQRNKGNFPGRFSGRQFSNSRSEMNVSTLELGDSALYLCASSLDWEVAGKSGELFFGEGSRLTVL.

The chain uses TRBV3-1 (or the pseudogene TRBV3-2) and TRBJ2-5; 8 positions agree with TRBD2. Losses at the gene ends were 4 bases for V and 5 bases for J; bases not matched to a gene: 12. Germline V gene lookup returns CDR1 LGHDT and CDR2 YNNKEL (reference sequence). The CDR3 totals 16 residues. This chain's CDR3 is CASSRTGGAPGETQYF. For the CDR3, the DNA is TGTGCCAGCAGCCGCACCGGGGGGGCCCCGGGGGAGACCCAGTACTTC.

The chain uses TRBV7-8 and TRBJ1-2; TRBD1 is a possible D gene (5 bases). The CDR3 contains 14 residues. Germline CDR1 is SGHVS and CDR2 is FQNEAQ. Trimming cost V 3 bases and J 2 bases, with 10 bases left between them. The CDR3: CASSLWGGNYGYTF. CDR3 sequence (DNA): TGTGCCAGCAGCTTGTGGGGGGGAAACTATGGCTACACCTTC.

The sample holds a few counts of this clone. The V gene is TRBV4-1, the J gene TRBJ2-7, with D unresolved. V dropped 0 bases and J dropped 4 bases, with 16 bases sitting between them. The germline CDR1 and CDR2 sequences are MGHRA and YSYEKL. CDR3 size: 16 residues. In nucleotides, the CDR3 is TGCGCCAGCAGCCAAGATTCGGCCGGAGCTGCGTACGAGCAGTACTTC. Protein: CASSQDSAGAAYEQYF.

The V gene is TRBV4-1, the J gene TRBJ2-3; no reliable D call. The germline CDR1 and CDR2 sequences are MGHRA and YSYEKL. V lost 1 base and J 2 bases, leaving 10 bases between the germline ends. The CDR3 consists of 15 residues. CDR3 DNA sequence: TGCGCCAGCAGCCAAGCGCGGAGCCCCACAGATACGCAGTATTTT. Translated, it gives CASSQARSPTDTQYF.

This clone was detected once. The chain links TRBV5-1 to TRBJ1-5; TRBD1 agrees at 9 bases. The CDR3 sequence is 14 residues long. Germline loops: CDR1 SGHRS, CDR2 YFSETQ. V lost 0 bases to trimming and J lost 8 bases; unmatched junction nucleotides: 3. The CDR3 here is CASSLGDRAEPQHF. The CDR3 DNA sequence: TGCGCCAGCAGCTTGGGGGACAGGGCTGAGCCCCAGCATTTT.

This rearrangement joins TRBV7-8 to TRBJ2-1; TRBD1 might be the D (6 bases). V lost 2 bases, J lost 0 bases, and 11 bases lay in between. Germline CDR1 reads SGHVS; CDR2 reads FQNEAQ. This CDR3 has 16 amino acids. CDR3 loop: CASSLQGILSYNEQFF. DNA for the CDR3: TGTGCCAGCAGCTTACAGGGGATTCTCTCCTACAATGAGCAGTTCTTC.

The gene calls are TRBV5-4 and TRBJ2-4, with TRBD2 matching 14 bases. This CDR3 spans 14 amino acids. After removal of 4 bases from V and 13 bases from J, the junction contained 7 bases not matched to a gene. Per the germline V gene, CDR1 is SGHNT and CDR2 is YYREEE (reference sequence). The DNA for the CDR3 is TGTGCCAGCAGCACGGGACTAGCGGGGGCCCCACAGTACTTC. Protein sequence: CASSTGLAGAPQYF. Supplemented by reference TRBV5-4 and TRBJ2-4, the full variable domain reads ETGVTQSPTHLIKTRGQQVTLRCSSQSGHNTVSWYQQALGQGPQFIFQYYREEENGRGNFPPRFSGLQFPNYSSELNVNALELDDSALYLCASSTGLAGAPQYFGAGTRLSVL.

The chain couples TRBV28 to TRBJ2-2, with 11 bases that match TRBD2. Germline V gene lookup returns CDR1 MDHEN and CDR2 SYDVKM. Trimming cost V 4 bases and J 4 bases; bases outside gene matches: 5. There are 16 residues in the CDR3. DNA of the CDR3: TGTGCCAGCAGTTCACAGACTAGCGGGGCCACCGGGGAGCTGTTTTTT. As protein: CASSSQTSGATGELFF.

V is TRBV7-2 and J is TRBJ2-7; 9 nucleotides align to TRBD1. Losses at the gene ends were 0 bases for V and 2 bases for J; bases not matched to a gene: 14. This CDR3 spans 19 amino acids. From germline, CDR1 is SGHTA and CDR2 FQGNSA. The CDR3 spells CASSLAGILGDREPYEQYF. DNA of the CDR3: TGTGCCAGCAGCTTAGCGGGAATCCTGGGGGACAGGGAACCCTACGAGCAGTACTTC.

The table lists this clone with a count of one. The chain employs TRBV14 and TRBJ1-1; 9 bases are shared with TRBD1. V shed 3 bases, J shed 10 bases, and the junction held 6 bases outside the gene matches. Germline lookup yields CDR1 SGHDN and CDR2 FVKESK. The CDR3 runs 13 residues. The CDR3 reads CASSQGTGYIAFF. The CDR3 DNA is TGTGCCAGCAGCCAGGGGACAGGGTACATAGCTTTCTTT. Full variable domain (outside the CDR3, taken from reference TRBV14 and TRBJ1-1): EAGVTQFPSHSVIEKGQTVTLRCDPISGHDNLYWYRRVMGKEIKFLLHFVKESKQDESGMPNNRFLAERTGGTYSTLKVQPAELEDSGVYFCASSQGTGYIAFFGQGTRLTVV.

V usage is TRBV6-5 and J usage is TRBJ1-1, with 8 positions matching TRBD1. V was clipped by 8 bases and J by 8 bases; unmatched bases: 4. The CDR3 consists of 11 residues. Per germline, CDR1 MNHEY and CDR2 SVGAGI. CDR3 in DNA: TGTGCCAGCCGCGGGACAGGCGAAGCTTTCTTT. Its protein product is CASRGTGEAFF.

This chain links TRBV5-1 with TRBJ2-3; TRBD2 agrees at 9 bases. Germline CDR1 reads SGHRS; CDR2 reads YFSETQ. J lost 2 bases, V lost 4 bases, and 8 bases had no gene match. CDR3 length: 16 amino acids. The chain's CDR3 is CASSPSLAGFTDTQYF. The CDR3 DNA is TGCGCCAGCAGCCCCTCCCTAGCGGGGTTCACAGATACGCAGTATTTT. Full variable domain (missing parts from reference TRBV5-1 and TRBJ2-3): KAGVTQTPRYLIKTRGQQVTLSCSPISGHRSVSWYQQTPGQGLQFLFEYFSETQRNKGNFPGRFSGRQFSNSRSEMNVSTLELGDSALYLCASSPSLAGFTDTQYFGPGTRLTVL.

Of note for this clone: The same CDR3 is also encoded by other DNA sequences in this sample. This chain links TRBV9 with TRBJ1-1; D gene unclear. The CDR3 covers 13 residues. The germline V gene has CDR1 SGDLS and CDR2 YYNGEE. Trimming removed 0 bases from V and 4 bases from J, with 7 bases in between. CDR3 sequence (DNA): TGTGCCAGCAGCGTAGGCCGGAGCACTGAAGCTTTCTTT. This sequence encodes CASSVGRSTEAFF.

The chain combines TRBV27 with TRBJ2-1, with D possibly being TRBD2 (6 bases). The germline CDR1 and CDR2 sequences are MNHEY and SMNVEV (reference sequence). V was cut by 0 bases and J by 3 bases, with 9 bases left in between. CDR3 size: 15 residues. CDR3 loop: CASSLSVGGYNEQFF. The CDR3 DNA is TGTGCCAGCAGTTTATCGGTGGGGGGCTACAATGAGCAGTTCTTC.

In nucleotides, the CDR3 is TGTGCCAGCAAACAGGGGGGGAGCAATCAGCCCCAGCATTTT. This codes for CASKQGGSNQPQHF. The rearrangement uses TRBV6-4 and TRBJ1-5; 8 bases map to TRBD1. With 7 bases clipped from V and 1 base from J, the junction kept 3 bases outside the gene matches. The CDR3 spans 14 residues. Germline CDR1 and CDR2: MRHNA and SNTAGT.

V and J are TRBV6-5 and TRBJ2-1; perhaps TRBD2 as D (5 bases). The CDR3 length is 12 residues. With 6 bases removed from V and 6 bases from J, the gap between germline ends came to 9 bases. Germline values: CDR1 MNHEY, CDR2 SVGAGI. CDR3 bases: TGTGCCAGCAGGGGAGCGGCCAATGAGCAGTTCTTC. Residues: CASRGAANEQFF.

V usage is TRBV7-2 and J usage is TRBJ1-3, with a tentative D call TRBD1 (5 bases). Germline CDR1 reads SGHTA; CDR2 reads FQGNSA. V gave up 1 base and J gave up 4 bases, with 11 bases separating them. The CDR3 loop spans 15 amino acids. The CDR3 spells CASSLEGSGGNTIYF. The CDR3 region has the DNA TGTGCCAGCAGCTTAGAGGGGTCGGGCGGAAACACCATATATTTT.

The chain combines TRBV7-9 with TRBJ1-5; unclear D gene. The CDR3 spans 15 residues. Trimming took off 1 base at V and 10 bases at J, with 17 bases between the two ends. Germline loops: CDR1 SEHNR, CDR2 FQNEAQ (reference sequence). The CDR3 DNA follows: TGTGCCAGCAGCTTAGATGTTGGCAACAGCCCCCCCCAGCATTTT. Translating it yields CASSLDVGNSPPQHF.

The chain uses TRBV6-1 and TRBJ2-2; TRBD2 is a possible D gene (6 bases). V was trimmed by 4 bases and J by 4 bases, leaving 19 bases between them. The CDR3 runs 17 residues. CDR1 is MNHNS, CDR2 SASEGT, per germline. The CDR3 DNA reads as TGTGCCAGCAGTGCTCCTAAACTAGCATGGGGCACCGGGGAGCTGTTTTTT. Encoded protein: CASSAPKLAWGTGELFF.

CDR3 in amino acids: CASSSTGRQGETGYGYTF. CDR3 DNA sequence: TGTGCCAGCAGTTCTACCGGGCGACAGGGGGAGACGGGCTATGGCTACACCTTC. This sequence joins TRBV28 and TRBJ1-2, with 9 bases lining up with TRBD1. Trimming at V came to 4 bases and at J to 4 bases, leaving 16 bases not matched to a gene. Germline V gene data show CDR1 as MDHEN and CDR2 as SYDVKM. The CDR3 is 18 amino acids.

V usage is TRBV28 and J usage is TRBJ2-2; 7 bases fit TRBD1. Germline assignment: CDR1 MDHEN and CDR2 SYDVKM. This CDR3 comprises 13 residues. V shed 6 bases and J 6 bases; nucleotides not matched to a gene: 4. The CDR3 protein is CASSRQGSGELFF. Here the CDR3 DNA reads TGTGCCAGCAGCCGACAGGGTTCCGGGGAGCTGTTTTTT. The full variable domain, in which reference TRBV28 and TRBJ2-2 provide the parts outside the CDR3, is DVKVTQSSRYLVKRTGEKVFLECVQDMDHENMFWYRQDPGLGLRLIYFSYDVKMKEKGDIPEGYSVSREKKERFSLILESASTNQTSMYLCASSRQGSGELFFGEGSRLTVL.

The chain is built from TRBV7-6 and TRBJ2-5; 9 nucleotides agree with TRBD1. Per the germline V gene, CDR1 is SGHVS and CDR2 is FNYEAQ. There are 15 residues in the CDR3. V gave up 1 base and J gave up 7 bases; unmatched junction bases: 7. CDR3 coding DNA: TGTGCCAGCAGCTTAGTTGGGGACAGGGAGGGGACCCAGTACTTC. It codes for CASSLVGDREGTQYF.

The chain recombines TRBV25-1 with TRBJ2-1, with D perhaps matching TRBD2 (6 bases). V shed 4 bases and J shed 4 bases, with 8 bases lying between them. Germline V gene lookup returns CDR1 MGHDK and CDR2 SYGVNS. The CDR3 runs to 13 residues. For the CDR3, the DNA is TGTGCCAGCAGTGCGGGAGATTACAATGAGCAGTTCTTC. Translation gives CASSAGDYNEQFF.

V and J are TRBV29-1 and TRBJ2-2; weak D call: TRBD2 (6 bases). V lost 6 bases and J 3 bases, leaving 11 bases between the germline ends. This CDR3 region has 13 residues. CDR1 SQVTM and CDR2 ANQGSEA come from the germline V gene. The CDR3: CSVGTLHTGELFF. CDR3 nucleotides: TGCAGCGTCGGGACTCTCCACACCGGGGAGCTGTTTTTT.

This clone was counted once. V and J are TRBV12-3 or TRBV12-4 and TRBJ1-1; 7 nucleotides match TRBD1. The CDR3 has 12 amino acids. Trimming took 5 bases from V and 6 from J; bases not matched to a gene: 3. The CDR3 DNA is TGTGCCAGCAGTCCCACAGGGGCTGAAGCTTTCTTT. It codes for CASSPTGAEAFF.

This clone was observed a single time. The chain uses TRBV23-1 and TRBJ1-4; a possible D gene is TRBD1 (6 bases). TRBV23-1 is noted as an ORF with a role that remains uncertain. Trimming removed 6 bases from V and 8 bases from J, with 31 bases in between. The CDR3 has 19 amino acids. For the CDR3, the DNA is TGCGCCAGCAGCTACTATCTTCAGGGGAAAGGATTACCCGCGGAAAAACTGTTTTTT. It translates to CASSYYLQGKGLPAEKLFF.

The V and J genes are TRBV5-6 and TRBJ2-2; possibly TRBD2 for D (6 bases). This CDR3 has 17 amino acids. Trimming shortened V by 4 bases and J by 0 bases, and 16 bases separated the two germline ends. Germline CDR1 and CDR2: SGHDT and YYEEEE. The CDR3: CASSRSLAAANTGELFF. The CDR3 DNA sequence: TGTGCCAGCAGCCGGTCACTAGCAGCCGCGAACACCGGGGAGCTGTTTTTT. Full variable domain (rest looked up from reference TRBV5-6 and TRBJ2-2): DAGVTQSPTHLIKTRGQQVTLRCSPKSGHDTVSWYQQALGQGPQFIFQYYEEEERQRGNFPDRFSGHQFPNYSSELNVNALLLGDSALYLCASSRSLAAANTGELFFGEGSRLTVL.

The rearrangement uses TRBV29-1 and TRBJ1-2; 8 positions agree with TRBD1. The CDR3 length is 12 residues. Germline V gives CDR1 SQVTM, CDR2 ANQGSEA. The V segment lost 7 bases and the J segment 3 bases; nucleotides outside the gene matches: 4. The CDR3 loop reads CSAKTGDYGYTF. CDR3 nucleotide sequence: TGCAGCGCAAAGACAGGGGACTATGGCTACACCTTC.

J is TRBJ1-3 and V is TRBV4-3; unclear D gene. The CDR3 extends over 15 amino acids. Looked up from germline, CDR1 is LGHNA and CDR2 is YSLEER. V gave up 0 bases and J gave up 8 bases, with 14 bases separating them. The CDR3 DNA is TGCGCCAGCAGCCAAGATCGATTAAAGGGAGACACCATATATTTT. This sequence encodes CASSQDRLKGDTIYF.